This TCR beta chain was captured in a study of blood T cell repertoires in COVID-19. About the study: The United States, Italy and Spain were the sources of the acute and convalescent COVID-19 samples.

The authors' processing: For nucleated cells, counts were estimated from reference gene primer amplification. The method was immunoSEQ multiplex PCR; TCRdb's version includes in-frame clones alone and lacks a portion of them. Clonal size and the V and J genes are those of that table, whereas D and trimming came from the DNA. Among some 250,000 clones, just over 85% were seen once, and the ten largest hold about a sixth. Germline CDR1 and CDR2: LGHDT and YNNKEL (reference sequence). This CDR3 region has 12 residues. V lost 3 bases and J lost 8; bases outside the gene matches: 2. The V call is TRBV3-1 (or the pseudogene TRBV3-2), the J call TRBJ1-2; 8 bases are shared with TRBD1. This TCR derives from a man aged 18 to 35 who had recovered from COVID-19. Input material: PBMCs or T cells enriched from blood (not recorded which). The CDR3 protein is CASSHDRGGYTF. In DNA form, the CDR3 reads TGTGCCAGCAGCCATGACAGGGGAGGCTACACCTTC.